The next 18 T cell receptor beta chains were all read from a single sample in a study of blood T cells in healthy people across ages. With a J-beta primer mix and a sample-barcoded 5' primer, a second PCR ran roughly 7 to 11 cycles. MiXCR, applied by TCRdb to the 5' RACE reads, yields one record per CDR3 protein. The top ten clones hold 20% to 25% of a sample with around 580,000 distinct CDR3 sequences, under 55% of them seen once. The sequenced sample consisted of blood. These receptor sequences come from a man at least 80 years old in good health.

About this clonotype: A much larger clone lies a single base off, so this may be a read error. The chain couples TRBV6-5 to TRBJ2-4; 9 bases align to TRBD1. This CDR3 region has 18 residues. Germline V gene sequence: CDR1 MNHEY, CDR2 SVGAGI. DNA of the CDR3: TGTGCCGGCAGTTACTCGAATGGCGGGACAGGGAAAAAAAACATTCAGTACTTC. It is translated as CAGSYSNGGTGKKNIQYF.

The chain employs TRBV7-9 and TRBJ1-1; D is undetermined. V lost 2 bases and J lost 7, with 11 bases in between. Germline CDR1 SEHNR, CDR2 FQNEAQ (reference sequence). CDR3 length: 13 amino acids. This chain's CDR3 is CASSLSEVGEAFF. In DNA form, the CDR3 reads TGTGCCAGCAGCTTATCAGAGGTCGGTGAAGCTTTCTTT.

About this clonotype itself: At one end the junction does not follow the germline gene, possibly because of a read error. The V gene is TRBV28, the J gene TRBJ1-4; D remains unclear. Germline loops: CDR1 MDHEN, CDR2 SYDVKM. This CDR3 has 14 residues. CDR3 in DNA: TGTGCCAGCAGTTTTGAAGTGCGTGATGAAAAACCGTTTTTT. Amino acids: CASSFEVRDEKPFF.

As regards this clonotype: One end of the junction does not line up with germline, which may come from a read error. The CDR3 region is CSARDLTVQEAQYF. CDR3 in DNA: TGCAGTGCTAGAGATTTGACCGTACAAGAGGCCCAGTACTTC. The genes are TRBV20-1 and TRBJ2-5, with no clear D. The CDR3 has 14 residues. Germline V lookup: CDR1 DFQATT, CDR2 SNEGSKA (reference sequence).

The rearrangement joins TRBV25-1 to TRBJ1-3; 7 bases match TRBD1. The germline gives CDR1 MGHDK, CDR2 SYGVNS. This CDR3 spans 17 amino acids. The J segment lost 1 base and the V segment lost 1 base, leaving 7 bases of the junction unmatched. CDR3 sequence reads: CASSEWGTDASGNTIYF. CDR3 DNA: TGTGCCAGCAGTGAATGGGGGACAGACGCTTCTGGAAACACCATATATTTT. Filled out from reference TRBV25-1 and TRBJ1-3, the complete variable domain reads EADIYQTPRYLVIGTGKKITLECSQTMGHDKMYWYQQDPGMELHLIHYSYGVNSTEKGDLSSESTVSRIRTEHFPLTLESARPSHTSQYLCASSEWGTDASGNTIYFGEGSWLTVV.

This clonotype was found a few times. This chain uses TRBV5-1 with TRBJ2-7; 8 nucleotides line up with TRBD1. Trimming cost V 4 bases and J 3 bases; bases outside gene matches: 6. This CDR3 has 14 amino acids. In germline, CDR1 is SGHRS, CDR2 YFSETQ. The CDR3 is CASSLSQGDYEQYF. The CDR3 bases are TGCGCCAGCAGCCTATCACAGGGGGACTACGAGCAGTACTTC.

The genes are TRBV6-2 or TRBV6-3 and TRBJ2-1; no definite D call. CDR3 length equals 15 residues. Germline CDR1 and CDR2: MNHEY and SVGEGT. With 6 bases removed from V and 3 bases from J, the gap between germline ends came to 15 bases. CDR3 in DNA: TGTGCCAGCAGCTTACGGGCCGACCACTACAATGAGCAGTTCTTC. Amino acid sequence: CASSLRADHYNEQFF.

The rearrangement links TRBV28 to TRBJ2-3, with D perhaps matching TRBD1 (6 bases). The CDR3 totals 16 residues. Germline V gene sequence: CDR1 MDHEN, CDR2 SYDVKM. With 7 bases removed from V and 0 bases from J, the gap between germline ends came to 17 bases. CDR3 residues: CASTSSGRGSTDTQYF. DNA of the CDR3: TGTGCCAGCACCTCTTCTGGCAGGGGTAGCACAGATACGCAGTATTTT.

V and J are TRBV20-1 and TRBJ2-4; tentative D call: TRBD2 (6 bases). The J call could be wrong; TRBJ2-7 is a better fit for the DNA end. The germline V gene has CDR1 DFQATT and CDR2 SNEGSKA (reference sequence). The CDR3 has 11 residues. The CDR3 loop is CSALGSYEQYF. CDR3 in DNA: TGCAGTGCCCTCGGGAGCTACGAGCAGTACTTC.

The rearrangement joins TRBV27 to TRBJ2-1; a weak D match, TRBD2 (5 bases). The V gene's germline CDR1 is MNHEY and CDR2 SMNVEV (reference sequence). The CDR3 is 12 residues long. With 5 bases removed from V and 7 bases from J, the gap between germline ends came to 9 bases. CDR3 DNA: TGTGCCAGCAGTCAACTAGGGAATGAGCAGTTCTTC. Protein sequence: CASSQLGNEQFF.

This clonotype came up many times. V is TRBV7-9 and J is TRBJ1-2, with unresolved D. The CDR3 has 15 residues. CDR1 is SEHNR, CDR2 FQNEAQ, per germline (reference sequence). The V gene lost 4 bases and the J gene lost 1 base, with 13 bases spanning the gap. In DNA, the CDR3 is TGTGCCAGCAGCTCCAAGGACTCATTTAACTATGGCTACACCTTC. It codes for CASSSKDSFNYGYTF.

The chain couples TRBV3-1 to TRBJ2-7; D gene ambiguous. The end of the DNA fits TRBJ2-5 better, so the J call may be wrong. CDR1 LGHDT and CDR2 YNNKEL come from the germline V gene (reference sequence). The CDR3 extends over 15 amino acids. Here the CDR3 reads CASSQDRHPKETQYF. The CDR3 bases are TGTGCCAGCAGCCAAGATCGACACCCGAAAGAGACCCAGTACTTC.

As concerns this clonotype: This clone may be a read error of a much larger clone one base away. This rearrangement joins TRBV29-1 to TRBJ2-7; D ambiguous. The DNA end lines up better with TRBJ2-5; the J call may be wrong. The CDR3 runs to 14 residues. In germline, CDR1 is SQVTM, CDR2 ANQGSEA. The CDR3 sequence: CSVARRLDLETQYF. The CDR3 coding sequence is TGCAGCGTTGCCCGCCGGCTAGACCTAGAGACCCAGTACTTC.

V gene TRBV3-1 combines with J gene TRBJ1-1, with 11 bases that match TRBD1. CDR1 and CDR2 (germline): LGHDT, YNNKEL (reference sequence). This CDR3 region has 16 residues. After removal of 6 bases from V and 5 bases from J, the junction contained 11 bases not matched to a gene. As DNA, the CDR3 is TGTGCCAGCAGGCCAGGACAGGGGGCGACGAGGACTGAAGCTTTCTTT. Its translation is CASRPGQGATRTEAFF.

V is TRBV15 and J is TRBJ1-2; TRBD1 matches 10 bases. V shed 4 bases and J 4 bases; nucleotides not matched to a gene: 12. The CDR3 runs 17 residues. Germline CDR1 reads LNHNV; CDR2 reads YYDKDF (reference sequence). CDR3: CATSKRMSGTGAYGYTF. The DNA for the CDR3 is TGTGCCACCAGCAAAAGGATGTCCGGGACAGGGGCCTATGGCTACACCTTC.

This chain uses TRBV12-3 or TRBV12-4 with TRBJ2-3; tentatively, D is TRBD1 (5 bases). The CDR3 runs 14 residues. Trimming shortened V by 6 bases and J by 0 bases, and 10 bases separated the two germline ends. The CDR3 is CASRYRQSTDTQYF. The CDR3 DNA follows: TGTGCCAGCAGATATAGACAGAGCACAGATACGCAGTATTTT.

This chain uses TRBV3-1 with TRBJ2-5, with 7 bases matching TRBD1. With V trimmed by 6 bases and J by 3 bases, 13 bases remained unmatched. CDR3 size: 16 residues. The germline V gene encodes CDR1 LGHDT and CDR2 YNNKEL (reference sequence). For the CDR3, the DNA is TGTGCCAGCAGTCACACTAGGACAGGACGGAAAGAGACCCAGTACTTC. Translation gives CASSHTRTGRKETQYF.

The CDR3 DNA reads TGTGCCAGCAGCCATGGGACTAGCGGGATGCTCACCGGGGAGCTGTTTTTT. Residues: CASSHGTSGMLTGELFF. The V gene is TRBV7-9, the J gene TRBJ2-2; 13 bases match TRBD2. V shed 5 bases and J 4 bases; nucleotides not matched to a gene: 7. Germline CDR1 and CDR2: SEHNR and FQNEAQ (reference sequence). This CDR3 has 17 amino acids.